This TCR beta chain is from a study of T cell changes during pregnancy in multiple sclerosis. V lost 0 bases and J 6 bases, leaving 8 bases between the germline ends. CDR1 and CDR2 (germline): GTSNPN, SVGIG (reference sequence). The CDR3 covers 12 residues. Clones were read by immunoSEQ multiplex PCR, and TCRdb kept only the in-frame ones, dropping some. The table has 85,000 to 100,000 clones, about 92% seen once; the top ten hold just over 2%. The sequenced sample was peripheral blood, obtained after pregnancy. The clonotype comes from a female donor with multiple sclerosis, enrolled in a pregnancy study. This sequence joins TRBV30 and TRBJ1-2, with a weak D call TRBD1 (6 bases). The CDR3 DNA sequence: TGTGCCTGGAGTGTCACAGGGAATGGCTACACCTTC. Protein sequence: CAWSVTGNGYTF. Drawing the rest from reference TRBV30 and TRBJ1-2, the complete variable domain is SQTIHQWPATLVQPVGSPLSLECTVEGTSNPNLYWYRQAAGRGLQLLFYSVGIGQISSEVPQNLSASRPQDRQFILSSKKLLLSDSGFYLCAWSVTGNGYTFGSGTRLTVV.